A single sample gave rise to the 22 T cell receptor beta chains below, sequenced in a study of identical twins. TCRdb itself ran the 5' RACE reads through MiXCR, one entry per CDR3 protein. The sample yields roughly 1,500,000 distinct CDR3 sequences, more than 30% seen once. The sequencing sample was made of cord blood. The origin of the receptors is a newborn girl in good health.

This clonotype has just a few counts. The chain links TRBV10-3 to TRBJ1-6; D gene uncertain. This CDR3 has 15 residues. The germline V gene encodes CDR1 ENHRY and CDR2 SYGVKD. Trimming removed 3 bases from V and 0 bases from J, with 6 bases in between. The CDR3 region is CAISDRSSYNSPLHF. DNA of the CDR3: TGTGCCATCAGTGACAGGAGCTCCTATAATTCACCCCTCCACTTT.

This chain joins TRBV3-1 and TRBJ2-3; 13 nucleotides agree with TRBD2. This CDR3 region has 17 residues. V dropped 7 bases and J dropped 4; count of bases not matched to a gene: 11. Germline values: CDR1 LGHDT, CDR2 YNNKEL (reference sequence). CDR3 bases: TGTGCCAGCACGCCGGGACTAGCGGGACTCGGGTCAGATACGCAGTATTTT. It codes for CASTPGLAGLGSDTQYF.

The V call is TRBV4-2, the J call TRBJ2-6, with a possible D match to TRBD1 (5 bases). This CDR3 comprises 15 residues. Germline V gene sequence: CDR1 LGHNA, CDR2 YNFKEQ. The V end lost 3 bases, the J end lost 16 bases, and 22 bases lay between the germline ends. The CDR3, as DNA: TGTGCCAGCAGCCACACAAGACAAGGACACCCCAAACTGACTTTC. It encodes CASSHTRQGHPKLTF.

This clonotype was observed a few times. The genes are TRBV5-1 and TRBJ1-2; the D gene is possibly TRBD1 (6 bases). The germline V and J ends were trimmed by 3 bases and 8 bases, with 17 bases remaining between them. The CDR3 has 14 residues. Per the germline V gene, CDR1 is SGHRS and CDR2 is YFSETQ. This chain's CDR3 is CASSSGTRLRGYTF. The CDR3 DNA reads TGCGCCAGCAGCTCCGGGACACGGCTAAGGGGCTACACCTTC.

This clonotype was observed a few times. The chain links TRBV7-8 to TRBJ1-4, with D perhaps TRBD1 (5 bases). V was shortened by 1 base and J by 5 bases, with 11 bases between the two germline ends. The germline V gene encodes CDR1 SGHVS and CDR2 FQNEAQ. The length of the CDR3 is 15 residues. CDR3 DNA: TGTGCCAGCAGCTTAGAGGACATTAGAAATGAAAAACTGTTTTTT. Protein product: CASSLEDIRNEKLFF.

The rearrangement links TRBV4-1 to TRBJ2-1; 10 bases line up with TRBD2. Germline values: CDR1 MGHRA, CDR2 YSYEKL. The length of the CDR3 is 15 residues. The junction had 3 bases not matched to a gene; V was cut back by 1 base and J by 6 bases. Here the CDR3 reads CASSQVLAGVNEQFF. CDR3 nucleotides: TGCGCCAGCAGCCAAGTCCTAGCGGGAGTCAATGAGCAGTTCTTC.

This clonotype came up a few times. The chain links TRBV7-9 to TRBJ2-7, with 11 bases identical to TRBD2. The CDR3 totals 15 residues. V trimming: 1 base; J trimming: 9 bases; junction bases outside the gene matches: 8. Looked up from germline, CDR1 is SEHNR and CDR2 is FQNEAQ (reference sequence). CDR3: CASSLVLAGGSRQYF. The DNA for the CDR3 is TGTGCCAGCAGCTTAGTCCTAGCGGGAGGTTCCAGGCAGTACTTC.

V and J are TRBV7-2 and TRBJ2-7, with TRBD2 identical over 10 bases. The CDR3 sequence is 16 residues long. Germline CDR1 is SGHTA and CDR2 is FQGNSA. J was trimmed by 3 bases and V by 4 bases; bases with no gene match: 9. The CDR3 coding sequence is TGTGCCAGCAGCTCGCCCGGACTAGCGGCTGGCTACGAGCAGTACTTC. Its protein product is CASSSPGLAAGYEQYF.

The CDR3 sequence: CASILSDGAYEQYF. Written as DNA, the CDR3 is TGTGCCAGCATTCTCTCGGACGGAGCCTACGAGCAGTACTTC. The V call is TRBV2, the J call TRBJ2-7; D is ambiguous. From germline, CDR1 is SNHLY and CDR2 FYNNEI. Between the trimmed V and J ends, which lost 7 bases and 2 bases, there was a span of 15 bases. This CDR3 has 14 amino acids.

In this sample, this clonotype turned up many times. This chain connects TRBV27 to TRBJ2-1; tentative D call: TRBD2 (6 bases). CDR3 length equals 15 residues. V was trimmed by 5 bases and J by 5 bases, leaving 16 bases between them. Germline V gene data show CDR1 as MNHEY and CDR2 as SMNVEV (reference sequence). CDR3 coding DNA: TGTGCCAGCAGTCCCCAGACGGCGGGGCACAATGAGCAGTTCTTC. Translating gives CASSPQTAGHNEQFF.

This clonotype was recorded a few times. The chain recombines TRBV11-3 with TRBJ2-2, with a weak D call TRBD1 (6 bases). The germline V gene encodes CDR1 SGHNT and CDR2 YENEEA. This CDR3 has 14 amino acids. Trimming pared 6 bases from V and 7 bases from J, leaving 15 bases between. DNA for the CDR3: TGTGCCAGCAGTTCCCGACAGGCCAACGGGGAGCTGTTTTTT. It translates to CASSSRQANGELFF.

This clonotype was detected a few times. The rearrangement uses TRBV10-3 and TRBJ2-7; 10 nucleotides agree with TRBD2. This CDR3 is 19 amino acids long. Germline values: CDR1 ENHRY, CDR2 SYGVKD. V was pared by 3 bases and J by 0 bases, with 14 bases of the junction left unmatched. This CDR3 is CAISEIGRVASGSSYEQYF. The CDR3 nucleotides are TGTGCCATCAGTGAAATCGGCAGGGTGGCTAGCGGGAGCTCCTACGAGCAGTACTTC.

This clonotype was observed a handful of times. The chain couples TRBV20-1 to TRBJ2-1; 7 bases agree with TRBD1. Germline V gene sequence: CDR1 DFQATT, CDR2 SNEGSKA (reference sequence). J was trimmed by 6 bases and V by 2 bases; bases with no gene match: 4. The CDR3 is made up of 13 amino acids. This CDR3 reads CSARYRGTNEQFF. The CDR3 coding sequence is TGCAGTGCTAGATACAGGGGCACCAATGAGCAGTTCTTC.

The chain links TRBV6-6 to TRBJ1-3, with D unclear. The length of the CDR3 is 16 residues. Germline V gives CDR1 MNHNY, CDR2 SVGAGI (reference sequence). V shed 1 base and J shed 0 bases, with 10 bases lying between them. The CDR3 loop reads CASSYFSGSSGNTIYF. For the CDR3, the DNA is TGTGCCAGCAGTTACTTTTCGGGTTCCTCTGGAAACACCATATATTTT.

With regard to this clonotype: An end of the junction differs from the germline gene, which may be a read error. The rearrangement uses TRBV9 and TRBJ2-4; 9 nucleotides match TRBD2. The CDR3 has 15 amino acids. Germline assignment: CDR1 SGDLS and CDR2 YYNGEE. This CDR3 is CASSVDSGRGETQDF. The CDR3 bases are TGTGCCAGCAGCGTAGATAGCGGGAGAGGAGAGACCCAGGACTTC.

In nucleotides, the CDR3 is TGTGCCACCAGCAGAGATTGCAGAAAAAATGAAAAACTGTTTTTT. It translates to CATSRDCRKNEKLFF. This sequence joins TRBV15 and TRBJ1-4; D not certain. The germline CDR1 and CDR2 sequences are LNHNV and YYDKDF (reference sequence). V gave up 0 bases and J gave up 5 bases, with 10 bases separating them. The CDR3 has 15 residues.

As to this clonotype: A much larger clone lies one base from this, so it may be a read error. This chain connects TRBV14 to TRBJ2-1, with 10 bases identical to TRBD2. CDR3 length equals 14 residues. From germline, CDR1 is SGHDN and CDR2 FVKESK. V shed 1 base, J shed 6 bases, and the junction held 0 bases outside the gene matches. CDR3 sequence reads: CASSQASGGNEQFF. CDR3 bases: TGTGCCAGCAGCCAAGCTAGCGGGGGCAATGAGCAGTTCTTC.

The V call is TRBV20-1, the J call TRBJ2-7; D is possibly TRBD1 or TRBD2 (5 bases each). Deletions cut 3 bases from V and 3 bases from J, with 15 bases between. The CDR3 length is 14 residues. Looked up from germline, CDR1 is DFQATT and CDR2 is SNEGSKA (reference sequence). The CDR3 coding sequence is TGCAGTGCTAGTCCGGGGCCCCTTTTCTACGAGCAGTACTTC. Its translation: CSASPGPLFYEQYF.

The CDR3 protein is CASSLSGASNEKLFF. The CDR3 DNA follows: TGTGCCAGCAGCTTATCGGGGGCCAGCAATGAAAAACTGTTTTTT. The chain joins TRBV7-2 to TRBJ1-4; a weak D match, TRBD1 (6 bases). This CDR3 has 15 amino acids. Trimming left V 2 bases short and J 5 bases short, with 12 bases between. Germline CDR1 is SGHTA and CDR2 is FQGNSA.

This clonotype was detected only a few times. The CDR3 DNA reads as TGCGCCAGCAGCTTGGTATTCAATGAAAAACTGTTTTTT. Its translation: CASSLVFNEKLFF. The chain links TRBV5-1 to TRBJ1-4; D is unresolved. With 0 bases removed from V and 5 bases from J, the gap between germline ends came to 5 bases. The CDR3 has 13 amino acids. Per the germline V gene, CDR1 is SGHRS and CDR2 is YFSETQ.

This clonotype was seen more than once but under ten times. The chain uses TRBV6-1 and TRBJ2-7, with D possibly being TRBD2 (5 bases). V was shortened by 7 bases and J by 1 base, with 11 bases between the two germline ends. The germline V gene has CDR1 MNHNS and CDR2 SASEGT. The CDR3 extends over 13 amino acids. The chain's CDR3 is CASIGSASYEQYF. CDR3 DNA: TGTGCCAGCATAGGTAGCGCTTCCTACGAGCAGTACTTC.

With regard to this clonotype: An end of the junction differs from the germline gene, which may be a read error. The chain combines TRBV9 with TRBJ2-1, with a tentative D call TRBD2 (5 bases). The germline gives CDR1 SGDLS, CDR2 YYNGEE. This CDR3 is built from 16 residues. This CDR3 is CARSVAGTRAENEQFF. The CDR3, as DNA: TGTGCCCGCAGCGTAGCAGGAACGAGAGCGGAAAATGAGCAGTTCTTC.